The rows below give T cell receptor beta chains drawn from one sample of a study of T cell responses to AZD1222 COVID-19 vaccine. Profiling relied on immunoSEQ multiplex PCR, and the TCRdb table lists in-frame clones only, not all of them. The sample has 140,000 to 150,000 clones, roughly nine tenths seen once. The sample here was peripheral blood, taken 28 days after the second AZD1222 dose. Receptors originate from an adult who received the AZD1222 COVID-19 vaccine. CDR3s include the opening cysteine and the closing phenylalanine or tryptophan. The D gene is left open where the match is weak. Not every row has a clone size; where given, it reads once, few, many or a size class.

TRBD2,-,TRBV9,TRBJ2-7,CASSVATGLAGGYYEQYF,TGTGCCAGCAGCGTAGCTACCGGGCTAGCGGGAGGGTACTACGAGCAGTACTTC
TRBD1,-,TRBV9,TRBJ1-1,CASSGRGPNTEAFF,TGTGCCAGCAGCGGCAGGGGGCCTAACACTGAAGCTTTCTTT
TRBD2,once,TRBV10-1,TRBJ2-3,CASSELPERDAQYF,TGCGCCAGCAGTGAGTTGCCGGAGCGGGATGCGCAGTATTTT
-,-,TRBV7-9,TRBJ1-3,CASSFSRLALADTIYF,TGTGCCAGCAGCTTCTCTAGGTTGGCTCTCGCGGACACCATATATTTT
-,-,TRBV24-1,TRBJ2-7,CATMSQGGNLYF,TGTGCCACCATGTCACAGGGAGGGAACTTGTACTTC
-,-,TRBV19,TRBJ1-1,CASSQGWGGNTEAFF,TGTGCCAGTAGCCAAGGTTGGGGGGGGAACACTGAAGCTTTCTTT
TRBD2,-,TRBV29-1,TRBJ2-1,CSVEKGTSGYNEQFF,TGCAGCGTTGAAAAGGGGACTAGCGGATACAATGAGCAGTTCTTC
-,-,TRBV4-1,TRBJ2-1,CASSHSNEQFF,TGCGCCAGCAGCCACAGTAATGAGCAGTTCTTC
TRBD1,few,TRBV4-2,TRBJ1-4,CASSQEEGQGREKLFF,TGTGCCAGCAGCCAAGAAGAGGGACAGGGACGCGAAAAACTGTTTTTT
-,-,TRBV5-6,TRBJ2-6,CASSLVPDLSSGANVLTF,TGTGCCAGCAGCTTGGTGCCAGACTTGTCCTCTGGGGCCAACGTCCTGACTTTC
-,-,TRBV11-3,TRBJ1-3,CASSSTGLGGNTIYF,TGTGCCAGCAGCTCAACAGGGTTGGGGGGAAACACCATATATTTT
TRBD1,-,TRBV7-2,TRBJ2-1,CASSRGQGAFNEQFF,TGTGCCAGCAGTAGGGGGCAGGGGGCTTTCAATGAGCAGTTCTTC
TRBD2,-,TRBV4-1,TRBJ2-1,CASSQRLRSEGGSGNGLQFF,TGCGCCAGCAGCCAACGATTGCGCTCCGAGGGTGGTAGCGGGAACGGGTTGCAGTTCTTC
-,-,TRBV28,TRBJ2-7,CASMGGSSYEQYF,TGTGCCAGCATGGGCGGTAGCTCCTACGAGCAGTACTTC
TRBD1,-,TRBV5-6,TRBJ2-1,CASSLDRGPTRHQFF,TGTGCCAGCAGCTTGGACAGGGGCCCCACGAGGCATCAGTTCTTC
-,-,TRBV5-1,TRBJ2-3,CASSLVRGGSTDTQYF,TGCGCCAGCAGCTTGGTCCGTGGCGGGAGCACAGATACGCAGTATTTT
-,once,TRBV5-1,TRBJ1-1,CASSLGANTEAFF,TGCGCCAGCAGCTTGGGGGCGAACACTGAAGCTTTCTTT
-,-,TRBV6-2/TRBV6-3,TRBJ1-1,CASSYVGGRTEAFF,TGTGCCAGCAGTTACGTGGGAGGCCGCACTGAAGCTTTCTTT
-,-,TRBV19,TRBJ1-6,CASSWRYNSPLHF,TGTGCCAGTAGTTGGCGCTATAATTCACCCCTCCACTTT
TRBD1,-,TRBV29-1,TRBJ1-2,CSVDPGTGSSAYGYTF,TGCAGCGTTGATCCCGGGACAGGGTCTTCCGCCTATGGCTACACCTTC
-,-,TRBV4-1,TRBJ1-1,CASSQVSGRLNTEAFF,TGCGCCAGCAGCCAAGTTTCGGGGCGGTTGAACACTGAAGCTTTCTTT
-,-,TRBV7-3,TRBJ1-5,CASSLGLGVRANQPQHF,TGTGCCAGCAGCTTAGGTTTAGGGGTCCGGGCTAATCAGCCCCAGCATTTT
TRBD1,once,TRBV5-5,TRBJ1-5,CASSLTGDSNQPQHF,TGTGCCAGCAGCCTGACAGGGGATAGCAATCAGCCCCAGCATTTT
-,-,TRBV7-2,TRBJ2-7,CASSSLGFSSYEQYF,TGTGCCAGCAGCTCCCTCGGGTTTAGCTCCTACGAGCAGTACTTC
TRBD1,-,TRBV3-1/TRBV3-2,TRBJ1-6,CASSQDPGQGFHNSPLHF,TGTGCCAGCAGCCAAGACCCGGGACAGGGGTTCCATAATTCACCCCTCCACTTT
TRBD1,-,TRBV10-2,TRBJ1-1,CAVTGDSTEAFF,TGCGCCGTGACAGGGGACAGCACTGAAGCTTTCTTT
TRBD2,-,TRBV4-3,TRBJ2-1,CASSFRTSGSHNEQFF,TGCGCCAGCAGCTTTCGGACTAGCGGGAGTCACAATGAGCAGTTCTTC
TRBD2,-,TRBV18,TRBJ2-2,CASSPAGRAGELFF,TGTGCCAGCTCACCAGCAGGGAGGGCCGGGGAGCTGTTTTTT
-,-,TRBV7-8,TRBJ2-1,CASSLFPTDNEQFF,TGTGCCAGCAGCTTATTCCCTACCGATAATGAGCAGTTCTTC
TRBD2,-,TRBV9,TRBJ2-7,CASSLTGTSREQYF,TGTGCCAGCAGCTTAACCGGGACTAGCCGCGAGCAGTACTTC
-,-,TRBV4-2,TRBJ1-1,CASSQGEGVDTEAFF,TGTGCCAGCAGCCAAGGCGAGGGGGTGGACACTGAAGCTTTCTTT
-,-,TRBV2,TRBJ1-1,CASSVTESTEAFF,TGTGCCAGCAGTGTGACGGAGTCCACTGAAGCTTTCTTT
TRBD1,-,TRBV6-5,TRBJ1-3,CASSRQGISGNTIYF,TGTGCCAGCAGTAGACAGGGGATTTCTGGAAACACCATATATTTT
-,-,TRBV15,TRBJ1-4,CATSRDLGNEKLFF,TGTGCCACCAGCAGAGACTTGGGGAATGAAAAACTGTTTTTT
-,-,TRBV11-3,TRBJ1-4,CASSPWGGEKLFF,TGTGCCAGCAGCCCATGGGGTGGTGAAAAACTGTTTTTT
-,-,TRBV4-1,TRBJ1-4,CASSQDVPGANEKLFF,TGCGCCAGCAGCCAAGATGTTCCGGGGGCTAATGAAAAACTGTTTTTT
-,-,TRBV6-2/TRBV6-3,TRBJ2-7,CASSSLTHGHSYEQYF,TGTGCCAGCAGTTCCCTTACCCACGGACATAGCTACGAGCAGTACTTC
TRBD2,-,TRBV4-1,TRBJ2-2,CASSQGWRGAGELFF,TGCGCCAGCAGCCAAGGTTGGCGGGGGGCCGGGGAGCTGTTTTTT
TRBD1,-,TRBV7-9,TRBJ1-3,CASSSPSRDRDGNTIYF,TGTGCCAGCAGCTCTCCTTCCCGGGACAGGGACGGAAACACCATATATTTT
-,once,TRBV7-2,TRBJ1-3,CASSLGNWGNTIYF,TGTGCCAGCAGCTTAGGAAATTGGGGAAACACCATATATTTT
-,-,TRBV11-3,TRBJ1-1,CASSYRLNTEAFF,TGTGCCAGCAGCTACAGGTTGAACACTGAAGCTTTCTTT
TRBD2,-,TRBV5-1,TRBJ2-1,CASSLEGSGNEQFF,TGCGCCAGCAGCTTGGAGGGTAGCGGGAATGAGCAGTTCTTC
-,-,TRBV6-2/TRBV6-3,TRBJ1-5,CASSSRGYQPQHF,TGTGCCAGCAGCTCTCGGGGTTATCAGCCCCAGCATTTT
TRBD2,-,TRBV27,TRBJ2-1,CASSPTSGRHNEQFF,TGTGCCAGCAGCCCTACTAGCGGGAGGCACAATGAGCAGTTCTTC
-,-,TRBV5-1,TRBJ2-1,CASSLPQGGVGGVEQFF,TGCGCCAGCAGCCTACCACAGGGTGGGGTTGGGGGCGTCGAGCAGTTCTTC
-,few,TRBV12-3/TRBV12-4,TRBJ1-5,CASSEADGKHF,TGTGCCAGCAGTGAGGCTGACGGGAAGCATTTT
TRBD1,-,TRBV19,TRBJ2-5,CAGSQQGRETQYF,TGTGCCGGTAGTCAACAGGGGAGAGAGACCCAGTACTTC
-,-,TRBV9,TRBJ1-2,CASSVGLAGYGYTF,TGTGCCAGCAGCGTAGGACTCGCCGGCTATGGCTACACCTTC
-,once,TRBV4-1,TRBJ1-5,CASSQEGSGNQPQHF,TGCGCCAGCAGCCAAGAAGGCTCGGGCAATCAGCCCCAGCATTTT
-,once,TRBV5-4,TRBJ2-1,CASGFFERGYNEQFF,TGTGCCAGCGGTTTCTTTGAGAGAGGGTACAATGAGCAGTTCTTC
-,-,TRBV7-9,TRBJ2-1,CASSLVQGIVDNEQFF,TGTGCCAGCAGCTTAGTTCAGGGTATAGTGGACAATGAGCAGTTCTTC
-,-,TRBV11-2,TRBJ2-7,CASSLVFASEQYF,TGTGCCAGCAGCTTAGTTTTCGCTTCCGAGCAGTACTTC
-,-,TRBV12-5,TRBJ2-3,CASALGGTDTQYF,TGTGCTAGTGCCCTGGGGGGCACAGATACGCAGTATTTT
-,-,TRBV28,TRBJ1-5,CASRPGRFQRPQHF,TGTGCCAGCAGACCTGGGAGGTTCCAGCGGCCCCAGCATTTT
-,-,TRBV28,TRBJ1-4,CAAIGGLGPGGKLFF,TGTGCCGCCATAGGGGGATTGGGACCCGGGGGAAAACTGTTTTTT
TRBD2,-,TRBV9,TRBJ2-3,CASSVGRKTSGTDTQYF,TGTGCCAGCAGCGTAGGCCGGAAAACTAGCGGAACAGATACGCAGTATTTT
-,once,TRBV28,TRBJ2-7,CASSLNLGIYEQYF,TGTGCCAGCAGTTTAAATTTGGGCATCTACGAGCAGTACTTC
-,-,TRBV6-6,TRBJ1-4,CASNTVAEKLFF,TGTGCCAGCAACACAGTTGCGGAAAAACTGTTTTTT
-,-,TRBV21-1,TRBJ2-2,CASSNLRQPKEGTGELFF,TGTGCCAGCAGCAACCTTAGACAGCCCAAAGAGGGGACCGGGGAGCTGTTTTTT